The source of this TCR beta chain is a study of T cells in narcolepsy. Overall study: Patients with NT1 or NT2 and healthy control donors were enrolled. Broader study findings: Blood of same and different patients, but not healthy controls, reportedly held recurring autoreactive clonotypes. In some patient and control memory CD4+ samples, autoreactive clones were absent. Autoreactive HCRT-specific and TRIB2-specific clonotypes were marked in same-patient CSF-versus-blood CD4+ comparisons.

To note about this clone: Its antigen is not identified.

Repertoires were generated with immunoSEQ multiplex PCR, while TCRdb's copy carries only in-frame clones and drops some. Here the sample spans roughly 34,000 clones, around 90% being singletons. The CDR3 has 15 residues. Germline lookup yields CDR1 LGHNA and CDR2 YNFKEQ. The V and J ends lost 0 bases and 4 bases respectively, with 9 bases between them. Sequenced: CD45RA- memory CD4+ T cells from PBMCs. This chain links TRBV4-2 with TRBJ1-4; possible D gene TRBD1, 6 bases. The clonotype comes from a human donor with narcolepsy. CDR3 residues: CASSQEAGVNEKLFF. CDR3 coding DNA: TGTGCCAGCAGCCAAGAGGCAGGGGTTAATGAAAAACTGTTTTTT.